Following are 23 T cell receptor beta chains from one sample sequenced in a study of a mutant IDH1 vaccine in newly diagnosed glioma. No antigens are known for them. Some clones are missing from TCRdb's copy, which holds only in-frame ones; the method was immunoSEQ multiplex PCR. The sample contains some 25,000 clones, about 78% of which appear only once. As to time point: week 11, during vaccination. The content of each vaccine dose was 300 ug of mutant IDH1 20-mer peptide, and topical imiquimod accompanied it. The starting material was PBMCs, obtained from a glioma patient whose treatment included an IDH1 peptide vaccine. These receptor sequences come from a woman aged 18-29 years with glioma.

The chain combines TRBV2 with TRBJ2-3; 7 bases map to TRBD2. The V gene end was trimmed by 7 bases and the J gene end by 7 bases; junction bases not matched to a gene: 8. Germline values: CDR1 SNHLY, CDR2 FYNNEI. The CDR3 consists of 13 residues. The CDR3 DNA reads as TGTGCCAGCACCGGCCAGGGAGGGAATACGCAGTATTTT. This gives the protein CASTGQGGNTQYF.

The rearrangement links TRBV13 to TRBJ2-1; TRBD2 matches at 13 bases. CDR3 length: 18 residues. Trimming cost V 5 bases and J 7 bases; bases outside gene matches: 14. Per germline, CDR1 PRHDT and CDR2 FYEKMQ (reference sequence). In DNA form, the CDR3 reads TGTGCCAGCAGCCCCGGACTAGCGGGAGTGGCGAAGGGGAATGAGCAGTTCTTC. The encoded protein is CASSPGLAGVAKGNEQFF.

The chain uses TRBV5-1 and TRBJ2-3; 7 bases are a match to TRBD2. Germline V CDR1 and CDR2: SGHRS, YFSETQ. This CDR3 spans 16 amino acids. The J segment lost 0 bases and the V segment lost 2 bases, leaving 6 bases of the junction unmatched. The CDR3 reads CASSFYGGMSTDTQYF. DNA for the CDR3: TGCGCCAGCAGCTTCTACGGGGGGATGAGCACAGATACGCAGTATTTT.

The J gene is TRBJ2-1, the V gene TRBV20-1; D possibly corresponds to TRBD2 (5 bases). Germline V gives CDR1 DFQATT, CDR2 SNEGSKA (reference sequence). This CDR3 comprises 11 residues. V lost 5 bases and J lost 6, with 8 bases in between. In DNA, the CDR3 is TGCAGTGCTCGAGGAGGCAATGAGCAGTTCTTC. This codes for CSARGGNEQFF.

The genes are TRBV7-8 and TRBJ1-1; no clear D. V gave up 1 base and J gave up 5 bases, with 11 bases separating them. The CDR3 covers 14 residues. Per the germline V gene, CDR1 is SGHVS and CDR2 is FQNEAQ. Here the CDR3 reads CASSLDIGRTEAFF. Written as DNA, the CDR3 is TGTGCCAGCAGCTTAGATATAGGGAGGACTGAAGCTTTCTTT.

This clone has only a few counts. This rearrangement joins TRBV6-1 to TRBJ1-3, with D unclear. Looked up from germline, CDR1 is MNHNS and CDR2 is SASEGT. This CDR3 spans 15 amino acids. The germline V and J ends were trimmed by 5 bases and 2 bases, with 13 bases remaining between them. CDR3 amino acids: CASSRPSVAGNTIYF. The CDR3 bases are TGTGCCAGCAGTCGGCCGTCCGTGGCTGGAAACACCATATATTTT.

This chain uses TRBV5-1 with TRBJ1-4, with 9 bases identical to TRBD1. With 3 bases clipped from V and 3 bases from J, the junction kept 3 bases outside the gene matches. This CDR3 region has 15 residues. Germline assignment: CDR1 SGHRS and CDR2 YFSETQ. The CDR3 region is CASSSQGAANEKLFF. CDR3 DNA: TGCGCCAGCAGCTCACAGGGGGCGGCTAATGAAAAACTGTTTTTT.

The sample holds a few counts of this clone. V is TRBV6-5 and J is TRBJ1-2; TRBD1 agrees at 7 bases. J lost 8 bases, V lost 8 bases, and 8 bases had no gene match. The CDR3 consists of 12 residues. The germline V gene encodes CDR1 MNHEY and CDR2 SVGAGI. CDR3 bases: TGTGCCAGCGCCCCGGCAGGGGGAGGCTACACCTTC. It translates to CASAPAGGGYTF.

This clone was picked up one time. One end of the junction fails to match germline, which may point to a read error. The rearrangement joins TRBV25-1 to TRBJ2-7; D could derive from TRBD1 or TRBD2 (5 bases each). The germline gives CDR1 MGHDK, CDR2 SYGVNS. CDR3 length: 15 amino acids. For the CDR3, the DNA is TGTGCCAGCAGTTCATCCCGGGACGAGTTCTACGCGCAGTACTTC. It yields the protein CASSSSRDEFYAQYF.

The chain is built from TRBV5-1 and TRBJ1-1, with D uncertain. The V gene lost 2 bases and the J gene lost 1 base, with 12 bases spanning the gap. The CDR3 totals 15 residues. Looked up from germline, CDR1 is SGHRS and CDR2 is YFSETQ. In DNA form, the CDR3 reads TGCGCCAGCAGCTTCAATGGGTTGGGGAACACTGAAGCTTTCTTT. Protein: CASSFNGLGNTEAFF.

This chain links TRBV6-5 with TRBJ1-4; a possible D gene is TRBD1 (5 bases). The CDR3 has 14 residues. Trimming stripped 2 bases from V and 6 bases from J, with 10 bases between. In germline, CDR1 is MNHEY, CDR2 SVGAGI. CDR3 loop: CASSYRGPHEKLFF. The DNA of the CDR3 is TGTGCCAGCAGTTACAGGGGACCCCATGAAAAACTGTTTTTT.

The rearrangement joins TRBV7-2 to TRBJ2-1, with D possibly matching TRBD1 (6 bases). V was cut by 5 bases and J by 3 bases, with 14 bases left in between. CDR1 is SGHTA, CDR2 FQGNSA, per germline. The CDR3 loop spans 15 amino acids. The CDR3 is CASSATGTSYNEQFF. The CDR3 nucleotides read TGTGCCAGCAGCGCCACAGGGACCAGCTACAATGAGCAGTTCTTC.

This chain uses TRBV4-3 with TRBJ2-2, with TRBD2 matching 8 bases. Unmatched junction bases numbered 14, after V lost 4 bases and J lost 4 bases. The V gene's germline CDR1 is LGHNA and CDR2 YSLEER. The CDR3 covers 18 residues. CDR3: CASSLGPRREGPTGELFF. The DNA of the CDR3 is TGCGCCAGCAGCCTAGGGCCGCGCCGGGAGGGCCCCACCGGGGAGCTGTTTTTT.

This chain links TRBV6-6 with TRBJ1-4; D is unclear. The CDR3 is made up of 11 amino acids. Trimming pared 5 bases from V and 8 bases from J, leaving 6 bases between. CDR1 is MNHNY, CDR2 SVGAGI, per germline (reference sequence). The CDR3 reads CASSPTEKLFF. In DNA form, the CDR3 reads TGTGCCAGCAGTCCAACAGAAAAACTGTTTTTT.

The count of this clone is one. Germline is not matched at one junction end, which may reflect a read error. This chain uses TRBV5-1 with TRBJ1-1; the D gene is possibly TRBD1 (5 bases). Germline V gene sequence: CDR1 SGHRS, CDR2 YFSETQ. The CDR3 totals 16 residues. The CDR3: CASSLNRPGLKTEAFF. The DNA for the CDR3 is TGCGCCAGCAGCTTGAACAGGCCGGGATTGAAGACTGAAGCTTTCTTT.

V usage is TRBV6-4 and J usage is TRBJ1-6; D remains unclear. Between the trimmed V and J ends, which lost 2 bases and 5 bases, there was a span of 10 bases. CDR1 MRHNA and CDR2 SNTAGT come from the germline V gene. This CDR3 region has 15 residues. CDR3 bases: TGTGCCAGCAGTGACAGGCCTATGGATAATTCACCCCTCCACTTT. Protein product: CASSDRPMDNSPLHF.

The chain carries TRBV6-6 and TRBJ2-7; 13 bases fit TRBD2. After removal of 7 bases from V and 2 bases from J, the junction contained 5 bases not matched to a gene. There are 15 residues in the CDR3. From germline, CDR1 is MNHNY and CDR2 SVGAGI (reference sequence). The CDR3 nucleotides are TGTGCCAGCATCGCCGGGACTAGCGGGGCCTACGAGCAGTACTTC. Translated, it gives CASIAGTSGAYEQYF.

This clone has just a few counts. The chain uses TRBV19 and TRBJ1-4; no clear D. The germline V and J ends were trimmed by 6 bases and 5 bases, with 10 bases remaining between them. From germline, CDR1 is LNHDA and CDR2 SQIVND (reference sequence). This CDR3 region has 13 residues. This CDR3 is CASSGSLNEKLFF. CDR3 nucleotides: TGTGCCAGTAGCGGGAGTCTCAATGAAAAACTGTTTTTT.

The V call is TRBV29-1, the J call TRBJ2-7, with D tentatively TRBD2 (5 bases). The CDR3 loop spans 10 amino acids. Trimming took off 6 bases at V and 7 bases at J, with 10 bases between the two ends. The germline V gene encodes CDR1 SQVTM and CDR2 ANQGSEA. The CDR3 bases are TGCAGCGTGGGTGGCGGGGAGCAGTACTTC. This gives the protein CSVGGGEQYF.

The V call is TRBV27, the J call TRBJ1-3; D is ambiguous. Trimming removed 5 bases at V and 0 bases at J, with 8 bases between. The CDR3 has 14 residues. Per germline, CDR1 MNHEY and CDR2 SMNVEV (reference sequence). This CDR3 is CASSPQTSGNTIYF. DNA of the CDR3: TGTGCCAGCAGTCCACAGACCTCTGGAAACACCATATATTTT.

This sequence joins TRBV4-1 and TRBJ1-5, with D uncertain. Germline CDR1 MGHRA, CDR2 YSYEKL. The CDR3 runs to 15 residues. Trimming removed 0 bases at V and 3 bases at J, with 9 bases between. The CDR3 protein is CASSQDIRPNQPQHF. The CDR3 bases are TGCGCCAGCAGCCAAGATATACGGCCCAATCAGCCCCAGCATTTT.

The CDR3 region has the DNA TGCGCCAGCAGCACCTCGACAGGGTCGCAAGATACGCAGTATTTT. Encoded protein: CASSTSTGSQDTQYF. V gene TRBV5-1 combines with J gene TRBJ2-3; 7 bases agree with TRBD1. This CDR3 region has 15 residues. After removal of 4 bases from V and 5 bases from J, the junction contained 10 bases not matched to a gene. Germline loops: CDR1 SGHRS, CDR2 YFSETQ.

This chain uses TRBV4-1 with TRBJ1-4; D might be TRBD1 (5 bases). Germline CDR1 and CDR2: MGHRA and YSYEKL. This CDR3 region has 15 residues. Between the trimmed V and J ends, which lost 1 base and 3 bases, there was a span of 9 bases. For the CDR3, the DNA is TGCGCCAGCAGCCAAGGGGGCGAGGCTAATGAAAAACTGTTTTTT. This translates into CASSQGGEANEKLFF.